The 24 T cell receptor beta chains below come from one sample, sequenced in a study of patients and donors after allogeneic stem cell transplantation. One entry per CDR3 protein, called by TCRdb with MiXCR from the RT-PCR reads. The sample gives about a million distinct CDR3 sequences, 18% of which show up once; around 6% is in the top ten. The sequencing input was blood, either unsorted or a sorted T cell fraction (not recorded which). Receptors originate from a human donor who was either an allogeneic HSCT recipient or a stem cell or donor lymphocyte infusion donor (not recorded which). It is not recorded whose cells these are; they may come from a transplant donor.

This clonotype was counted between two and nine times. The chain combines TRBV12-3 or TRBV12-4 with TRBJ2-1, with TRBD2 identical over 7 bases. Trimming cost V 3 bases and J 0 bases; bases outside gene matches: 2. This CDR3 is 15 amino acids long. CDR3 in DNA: TGTGCCAGCAGTTTCCTAGCGGTCTCCTACAATGAGCAGTTCTTC. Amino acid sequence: CASSFLAVSYNEQFF.

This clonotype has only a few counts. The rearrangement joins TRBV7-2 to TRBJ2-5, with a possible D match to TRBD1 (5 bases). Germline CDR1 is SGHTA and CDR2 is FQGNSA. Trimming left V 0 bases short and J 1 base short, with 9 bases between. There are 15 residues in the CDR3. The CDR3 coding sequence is TGTGCCAGCAGCTTAGCGGTCACAGGCCAAGAGACCCAGTACTTC. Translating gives CASSLAVTGQETQYF. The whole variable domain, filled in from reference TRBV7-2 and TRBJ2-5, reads GAGVSQSPSNKVTEKGKDVELRCDPISGHTALYWYRQSLGQGLEFLIYFQGNSAPDKSGLPSDRFSAERTGGSVSTLTIQRTQQEDSAVYLCASSLAVTGQETQYFGPGTRLLVL.

In DNA, the CDR3 is TGTGCCAGCCAAGCAGGCAAACCGGACAATCAGCCCCAGCATTTT. Protein sequence: CASQAGKPDNQPQHF. The chain joins TRBV2 to TRBJ1-5; D is uncertain. Per germline, CDR1 SNHLY and CDR2 FYNNEI. This CDR3 comprises 15 residues. Trimming removed 8 bases at V and 3 bases at J, with 17 bases between.

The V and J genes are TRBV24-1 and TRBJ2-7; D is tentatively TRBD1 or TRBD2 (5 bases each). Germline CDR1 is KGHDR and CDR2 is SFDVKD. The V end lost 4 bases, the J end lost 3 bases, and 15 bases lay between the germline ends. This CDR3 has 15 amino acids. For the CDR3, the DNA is TGTGCCACCAGTGACTACCGGGACGAGAGCTACGAGCAGTACTTC. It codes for CATSDYRDESYEQYF.

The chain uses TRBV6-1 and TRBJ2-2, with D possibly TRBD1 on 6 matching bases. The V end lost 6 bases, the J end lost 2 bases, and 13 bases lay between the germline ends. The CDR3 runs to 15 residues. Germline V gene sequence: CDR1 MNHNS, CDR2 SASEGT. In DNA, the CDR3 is TGTGCCAGCAGGGGGGACACAACCAACACCGGGGAGCTGTTTTTT. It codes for CASRGDTTNTGELFF.

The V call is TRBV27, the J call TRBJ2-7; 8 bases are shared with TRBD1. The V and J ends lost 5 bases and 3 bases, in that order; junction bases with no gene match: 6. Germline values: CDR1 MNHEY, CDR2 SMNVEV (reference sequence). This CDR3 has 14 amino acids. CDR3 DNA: TGTGCCAGCAGTCCCCAAGGGACAGGCTACGAGCAGTACTTC. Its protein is CASSPQGTGYEQYF.

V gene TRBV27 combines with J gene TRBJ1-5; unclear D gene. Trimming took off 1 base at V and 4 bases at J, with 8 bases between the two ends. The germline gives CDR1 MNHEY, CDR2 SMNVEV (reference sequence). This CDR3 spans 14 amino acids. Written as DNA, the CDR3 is TGTGCCAGCAGTTTATTCTCCGGGAATCAGCCCCAGCATTTT. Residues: CASSLFSGNQPQHF.

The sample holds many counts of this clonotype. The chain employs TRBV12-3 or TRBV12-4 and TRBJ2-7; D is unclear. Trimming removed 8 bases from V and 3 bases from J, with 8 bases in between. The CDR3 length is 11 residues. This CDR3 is CASGTVYEQYF. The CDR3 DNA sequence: TGTGCCAGCGGAACTGTCTACGAGCAGTACTTC.

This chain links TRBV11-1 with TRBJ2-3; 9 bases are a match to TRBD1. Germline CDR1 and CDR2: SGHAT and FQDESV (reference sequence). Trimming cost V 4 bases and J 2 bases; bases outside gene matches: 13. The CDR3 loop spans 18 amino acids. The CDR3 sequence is CASSSSNPGQGSTDTQYF. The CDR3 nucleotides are TGTGCCAGCAGCTCCAGTAATCCGGGACAGGGATCCACAGATACGCAGTATTTT.

In DNA, the CDR3 is TGTGCCAGCAGCCAGGACGGACTAACTAATGAAAAACTGTTTTTT. Translation: CASSQDGLTNEKLFF. This chain uses TRBV7-2 with TRBJ1-4, with D unclear. The CDR3 has 15 amino acids. In germline, CDR1 is SGHTA, CDR2 FQGNSA. The V end lost 5 bases, the J end lost 1 base, and 11 bases lay between the germline ends.

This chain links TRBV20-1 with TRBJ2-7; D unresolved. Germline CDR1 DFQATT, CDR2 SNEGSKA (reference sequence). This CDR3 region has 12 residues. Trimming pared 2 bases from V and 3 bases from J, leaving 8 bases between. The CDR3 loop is CSARSDRYEQYF. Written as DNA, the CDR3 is TGCAGTGCTAGATCGGACCGCTACGAGCAGTACTTC.

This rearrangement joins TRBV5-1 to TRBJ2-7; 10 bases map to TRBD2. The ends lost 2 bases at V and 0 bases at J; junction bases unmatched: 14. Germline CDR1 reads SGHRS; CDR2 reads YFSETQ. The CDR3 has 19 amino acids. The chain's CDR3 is CASSFSSRGLAQTSYEQYF. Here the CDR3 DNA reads TGCGCCAGCAGCTTTAGTAGCCGGGGACTAGCGCAGACCTCCTACGAGCAGTACTTC.

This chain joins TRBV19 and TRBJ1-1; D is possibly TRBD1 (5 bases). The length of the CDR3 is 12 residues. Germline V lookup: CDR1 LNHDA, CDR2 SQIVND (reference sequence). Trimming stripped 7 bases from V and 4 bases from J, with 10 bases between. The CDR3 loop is CASKAGTTEAFF. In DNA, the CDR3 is TGTGCCAGTAAAGCAGGGACCACTGAAGCTTTCTTT.

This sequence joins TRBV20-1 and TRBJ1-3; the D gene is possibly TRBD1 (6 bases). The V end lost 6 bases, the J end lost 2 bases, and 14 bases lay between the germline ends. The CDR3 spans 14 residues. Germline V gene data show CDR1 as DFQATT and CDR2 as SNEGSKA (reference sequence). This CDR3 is CSAPNREAGNTIYF. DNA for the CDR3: TGCAGTGCACCCAACAGGGAAGCTGGAAACACCATATATTTT.

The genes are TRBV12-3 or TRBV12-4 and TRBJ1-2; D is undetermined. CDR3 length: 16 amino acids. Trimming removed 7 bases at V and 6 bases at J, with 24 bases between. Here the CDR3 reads CASISGRRVGFNGYTF. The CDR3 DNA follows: TGTGCCAGCATCAGTGGGAGGAGGGTCGGTTTTAATGGCTACACCTTC.

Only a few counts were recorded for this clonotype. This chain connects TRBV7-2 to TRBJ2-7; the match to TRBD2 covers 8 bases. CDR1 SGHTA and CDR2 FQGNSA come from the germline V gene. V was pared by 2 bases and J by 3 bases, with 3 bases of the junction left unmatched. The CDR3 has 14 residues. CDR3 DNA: TGTGCCAGCAGCTTACAGGGACTAGTCTACGAGCAGTACTTC. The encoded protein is CASSLQGLVYEQYF.

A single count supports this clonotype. Here the CDR3 reads CASSLSQGLNSPLHF. CDR3 DNA: TGTGCCAGCAGCTTATCACAGGGGTTGAATTCACCCCTCCACTTT. The chain joins TRBV7-2 to TRBJ1-6; 7 bases align to TRBD1. Trimming cost V 2 bases and J 7 bases; bases outside gene matches: 5. Germline assignment: CDR1 SGHTA and CDR2 FQGNSA. CDR3 size: 15 residues. Supplemented by reference TRBV7-2 and TRBJ1-6, the full variable domain reads GAGVSQSPSNKVTEKGKDVELRCDPISGHTALYWYRQSLGQGLEFLIYFQGNSAPDKSGLPSDRFSAERTGGSVSTLTIQRTQQEDSAVYLCASSLSQGLNSPLHFGNGTRLTVT.

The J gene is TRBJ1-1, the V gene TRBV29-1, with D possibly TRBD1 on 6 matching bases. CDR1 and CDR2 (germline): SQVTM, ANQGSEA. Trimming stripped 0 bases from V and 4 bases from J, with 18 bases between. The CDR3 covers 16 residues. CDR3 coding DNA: TGCAGCGTTGAAGATCTAGTTTTGGGCAGGGGCACTGAAGCTTTCTTT. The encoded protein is CSVEDLVLGRGTEAFF.

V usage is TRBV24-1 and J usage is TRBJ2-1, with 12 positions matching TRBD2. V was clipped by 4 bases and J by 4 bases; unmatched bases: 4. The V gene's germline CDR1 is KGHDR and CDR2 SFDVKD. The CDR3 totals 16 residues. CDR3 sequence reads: CATSEASGRVYNEQFF. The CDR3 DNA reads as TGTGCCACCAGTGAGGCTAGCGGGAGGGTTTACAATGAGCAGTTCTTC.

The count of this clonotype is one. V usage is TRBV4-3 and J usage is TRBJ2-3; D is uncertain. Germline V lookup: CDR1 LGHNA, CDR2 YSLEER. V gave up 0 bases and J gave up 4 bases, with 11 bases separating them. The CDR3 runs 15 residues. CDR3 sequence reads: CASSQDFLVADTQYF. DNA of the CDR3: TGCGCCAGCAGCCAAGATTTTTTGGTGGCAGATACGCAGTATTTT.

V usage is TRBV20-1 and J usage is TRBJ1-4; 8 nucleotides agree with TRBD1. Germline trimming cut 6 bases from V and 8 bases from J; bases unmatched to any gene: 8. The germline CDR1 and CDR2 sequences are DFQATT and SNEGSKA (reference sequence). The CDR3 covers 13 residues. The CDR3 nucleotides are TGCAGTGCAGGACCTTCAGGGGGCGAAAAACTGTTTTTT. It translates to CSAGPSGGEKLFF.

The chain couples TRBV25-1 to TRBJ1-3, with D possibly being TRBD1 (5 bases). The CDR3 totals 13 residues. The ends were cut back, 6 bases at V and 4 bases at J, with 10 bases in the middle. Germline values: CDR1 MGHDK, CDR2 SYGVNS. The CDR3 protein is CASSAGGGNTIYF. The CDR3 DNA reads TGTGCCAGCAGCGCCGGGGGGGGAAACACCATATATTTT. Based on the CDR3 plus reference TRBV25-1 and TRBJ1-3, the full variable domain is EADIYQTPRYLVIGTGKKITLECSQTMGHDKMYWYQQDPGMELHLIHYSYGVNSTEKGDLSSESTVSRIRTEHFPLTLESARPSHTSQYLCASSAGGGNTIYFGEGSWLTVV.

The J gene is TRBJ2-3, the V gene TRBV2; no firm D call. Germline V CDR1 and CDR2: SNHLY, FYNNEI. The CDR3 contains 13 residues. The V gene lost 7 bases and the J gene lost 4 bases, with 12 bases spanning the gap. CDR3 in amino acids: CASTPLRADTQYF. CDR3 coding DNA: TGTGCCAGCACCCCCTTAAGGGCAGATACGCAGTATTTT.

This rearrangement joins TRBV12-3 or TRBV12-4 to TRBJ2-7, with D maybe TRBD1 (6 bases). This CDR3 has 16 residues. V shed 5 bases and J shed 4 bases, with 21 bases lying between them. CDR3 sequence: CASSPSTGSVLYEQYF. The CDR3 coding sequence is TGTGCCAGCAGTCCCTCCACAGGGTCGGTTTTGTACGAGCAGTACTTC.